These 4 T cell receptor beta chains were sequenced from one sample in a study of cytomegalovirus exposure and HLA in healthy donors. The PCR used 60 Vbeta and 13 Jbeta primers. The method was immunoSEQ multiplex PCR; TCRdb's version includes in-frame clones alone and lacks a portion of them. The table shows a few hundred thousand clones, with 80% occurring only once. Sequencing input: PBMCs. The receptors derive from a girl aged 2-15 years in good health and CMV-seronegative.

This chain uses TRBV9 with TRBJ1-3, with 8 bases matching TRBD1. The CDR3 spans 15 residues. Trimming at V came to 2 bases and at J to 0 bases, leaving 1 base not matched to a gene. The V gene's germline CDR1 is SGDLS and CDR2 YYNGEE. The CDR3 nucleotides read TGTGCCAGCAGCGTCAGGGGGCTCTCTGGAAACACCATATATTTT. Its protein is CASSVRGLSGNTIYF.

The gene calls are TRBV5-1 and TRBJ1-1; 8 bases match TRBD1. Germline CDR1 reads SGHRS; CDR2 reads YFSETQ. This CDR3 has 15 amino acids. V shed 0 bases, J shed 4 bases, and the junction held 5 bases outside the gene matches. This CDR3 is CASSLDRGGFTEAFF. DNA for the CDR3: TGCGCCAGCAGCTTGGACAGGGGGGGTTTCACTGAAGCTTTCTTT. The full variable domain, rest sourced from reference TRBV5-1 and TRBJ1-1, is KAGVTQTPRYLIKTRGQQVTLSCSPISGHRSVSWYQQTPGQGLQFLFEYFSETQRNKGNFPGRFSGRQFSNSRSEMNVSTLELGDSALYLCASSLDRGGFTEAFFGQGTRLTVV.

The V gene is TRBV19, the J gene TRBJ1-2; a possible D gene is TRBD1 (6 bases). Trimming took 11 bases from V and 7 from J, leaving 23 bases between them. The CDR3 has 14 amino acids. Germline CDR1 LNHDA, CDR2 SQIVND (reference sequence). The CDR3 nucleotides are TGTGCCTCCTCTTTAGGGGGAGCTCGGAGTGGCTACACCTTC. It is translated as CASSLGGARSGYTF.

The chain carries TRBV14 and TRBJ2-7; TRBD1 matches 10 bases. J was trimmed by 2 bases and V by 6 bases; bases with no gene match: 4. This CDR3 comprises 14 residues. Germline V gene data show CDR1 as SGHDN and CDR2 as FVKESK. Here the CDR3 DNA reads TGTGCCAGCAGTCCCGGGACAGGGGCCTACGAGCAGTACTTC. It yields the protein CASSPGTGAYEQYF.